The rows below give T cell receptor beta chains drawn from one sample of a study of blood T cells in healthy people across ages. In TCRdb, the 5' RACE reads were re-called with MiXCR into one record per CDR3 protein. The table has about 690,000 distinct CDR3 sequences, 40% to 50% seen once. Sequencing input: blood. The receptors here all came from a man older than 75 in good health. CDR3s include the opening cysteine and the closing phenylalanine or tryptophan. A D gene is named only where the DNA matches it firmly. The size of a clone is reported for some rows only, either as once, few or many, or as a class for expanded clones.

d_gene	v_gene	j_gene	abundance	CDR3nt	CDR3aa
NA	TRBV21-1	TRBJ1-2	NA	TGTGCCAGCAGTTGTGAAGGGGACTATGGCTACACCTTC	CASSCEGDYGYTF
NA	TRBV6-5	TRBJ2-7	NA	TGTGCCAGCAGCCTAGACGCCTCCTACGAGCAGTACTTC	CASSLDASYEQYF
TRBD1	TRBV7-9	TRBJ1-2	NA	TGTGCCAGCAGCACGCGGACAGGGACTGGCTACACCTTC	CASSTRTGTGYTF
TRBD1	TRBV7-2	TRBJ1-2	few	TGTGCCAGCAGCTTGCAGGGGGCGCCGGGATATGGCTACACCTTC	CASSLQGAPGYGYTF
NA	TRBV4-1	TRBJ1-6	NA	TGCGCCAGCAGACAACCTGGCAGGGTTTCACCCCTCCACTTT	CASRQPGRVSPLHF
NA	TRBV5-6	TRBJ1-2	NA	TGTGCCAGCAGCGGCGGAGGAGTTAGGCGTTATGGCTACACCTTC	CASSGGGVRRYGYTF
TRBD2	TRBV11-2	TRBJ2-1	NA	TGTGCCAGCAGCCCTGTAGCGGGCCAAGGTGAGCAGTTCTTC	CASSPVAGQGEQFF
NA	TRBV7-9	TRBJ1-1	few	TGTGCCAGCAGCTTAGCTGGGACAACCGCCGGCCGGCTGAACACTGAAGCTTTCTTT	CASSLAGTTAGRLNTEAFF
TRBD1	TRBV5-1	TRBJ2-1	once	TGCGCCAGCAGCGGGACAGGCAAGGACAATGAGCAGTTCTTC	CASSGTGKDNEQFF
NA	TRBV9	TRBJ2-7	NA	TGTGCCAGCAGCGTAGAGGGGCCGGGAGCAACCCAGTACTTC	CASSVEGPGATQYF
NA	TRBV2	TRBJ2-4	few	TGTGCCAGCAGTGATAGGGGGATAACCAAAAACATTCAGTACTTC	CASSDRGITKNIQYF
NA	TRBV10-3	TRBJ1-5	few	TGTGCCATCAGTGTTCAGGGTCACAGCAATCAGCCCCAGCATTTT	CAISVQGHSNQPQHF
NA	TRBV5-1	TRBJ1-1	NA	TGCGCCAGCAGCTTGGGGAGGCAGCCGAACACTGAAGCTTTCTTT	CASSLGRQPNTEAFF
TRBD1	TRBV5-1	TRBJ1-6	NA	TGCGCCAGCAGCATAGGACAGGGCGTAGGTTCACCCCTCCACTTT	CASSIGQGVGSPLHF
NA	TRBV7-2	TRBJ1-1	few	TGTGCCAGCAGCCCTATCCCGGTCAGGGGCAACACTGAAGCTTTCTTT	CASSPIPVRGNTEAFF
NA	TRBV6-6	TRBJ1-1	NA	TGTGCCAGCAGCCGTACTGAAGCTTTCTTT	CASSRTEAFF
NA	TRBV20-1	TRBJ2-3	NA	TGCAGTGCTAGAGATTCCGGCGGGCCCACAGATACGCAGTATTTT	CSARDSGGPTDTQYF
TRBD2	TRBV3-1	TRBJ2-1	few	TGTGCCAGCAGTCGGACTAGCGGGGATTACAATGAGCAGTTCTTC	CASSRTSGDYNEQFF
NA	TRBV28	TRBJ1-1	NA	TGTGCCAGCATACGGGCGAACACTGAAGCTTTCTTT	CASIRANTEAFF
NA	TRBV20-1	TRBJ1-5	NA	TGCAGTGCTAGAGGTCGGGGTTCGGGCAATCAGCCCCAGCATTTT	CSARGRGSGNQPQHF
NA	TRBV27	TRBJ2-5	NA	TGTGCCAGCAGTTTATCTAGGCGACTAAGCGGAGAGACCCAGTACTTC	CASSLSRRLSGETQYF
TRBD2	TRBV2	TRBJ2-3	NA	TGTGCCAGCTCAGCGTTAGCGTTAGCGGGGGGCCAAGGGAGAGATACGCAGTATTTT	CASSALALAGGQGRDTQYF
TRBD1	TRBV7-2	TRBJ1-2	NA	TGTGCCAGCAGCTTAGGAAGGGACAGGGGTTTTAGCTACACCTTC	CASSLGRDRGFSYTF
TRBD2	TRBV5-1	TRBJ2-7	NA	TGCGCCAGCAGCAAGACTAGCGGCCAAAACTACGAGCAGTACTTC	CASSKTSGQNYEQYF
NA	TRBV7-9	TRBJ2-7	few	TGTGCCAGCAGCTTAGGGGTTCATCAGTCCTACGAGCAGTACTTC	CASSLGVHQSYEQYF
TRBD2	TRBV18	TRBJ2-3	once	TGTGCCAGCTCACGGACTAGCGGGGTGGATGGAGATACGCAGTATTTT	CASSRTSGVDGDTQYF
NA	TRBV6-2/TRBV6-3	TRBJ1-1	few	TGTGCCAGCAGCCCGATTGTGAACACTGAAGCTTTCTTT	CASSPIVNTEAFF
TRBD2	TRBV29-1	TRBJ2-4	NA	TGCAGCGTTGAAGCTGGGGGGGGTCGGGAGCAGTACTTC	CSVEAGGGREQYF
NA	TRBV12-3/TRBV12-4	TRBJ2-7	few	TGTGCCAGCAGTTTCGCCGGGACGGCCTCCTACGAGCAGTACTTC	CASSFAGTASYEQYF
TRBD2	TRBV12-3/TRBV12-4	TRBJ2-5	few	TGTGCCAGCAGTTTTCGGCGGGGGGTAGAGACCCAGTACTTC	CASSFRRGVETQYF
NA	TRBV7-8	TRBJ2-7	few	TGTGCCAGCAGCTTAAGTTGGCGGGAATCCGAGCAGTACTTC	CASSLSWRESEQYF
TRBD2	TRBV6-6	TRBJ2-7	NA	TGTGCCAGCACTAGGACTAGCGGGCAACCAAGCTCCTACGAGCAGTACTTC	CASTRTSGQPSSYEQYF
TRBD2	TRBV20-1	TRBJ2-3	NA	TGCAGTGCTAGAGTAGGAGGCGGGAGCAGCACAGATACGCAGTATTTT	CSARVGGGSSTDTQYF
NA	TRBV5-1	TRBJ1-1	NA	TGCGCCAGCAGCCCGGGGGGGCTCGGGGGCACTGAAGCTTTCTTT	CASSPGGLGGTEAFF
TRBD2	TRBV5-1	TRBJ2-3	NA	TGCGCCAGCAGCTTGGCCCTCTTAGCGGGAGGGCCAGGGGATACGCAGTATTTT	CASSLALLAGGPGDTQYF
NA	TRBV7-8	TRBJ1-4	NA	TGTGCCAGCACCTCCGGCCAGGTTAATGAAAAACTGTTTTTT	CASTSGQVNEKLFF
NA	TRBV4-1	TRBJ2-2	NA	TGCGCCAGCAGCCAAATTGGGGGGGGCGGCACCGGGGAGCTGTTTTTT	CASSQIGGGGTGELFF
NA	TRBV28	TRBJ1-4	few	TGTGCCAGCATCGGCTCCGGGACGAAGAATGAAAAACTGTTTTTT	CASIGSGTKNEKLFF
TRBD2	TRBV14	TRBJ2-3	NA	TGTGCCAGCAGCCAAGAGAGTCGTCTAGCGGGACGTGCTAGCACAGATACGCAGTATTTT	CASSQESRLAGRASTDTQYF
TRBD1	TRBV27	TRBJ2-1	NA	TGTGCCAGCAGAACCCGGGACAGGGGCGTCCATGAGCAGTTCTTC	CASRTRDRGVHEQFF
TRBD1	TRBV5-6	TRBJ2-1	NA	TGTGTCAGCAGCACAAAGACAGGGGGTTACTACAATGAGCAGTTCTTC	CVSSTKTGGYYNEQFF
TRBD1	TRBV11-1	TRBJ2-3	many	TGTGCCAGCAGCCGGGGACAGGGAAGATGGGCAACGCAGTATTTT	CASSRGQGRWATQYF
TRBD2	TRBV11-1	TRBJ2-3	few	TGTGCCAGCAGCCCGCGCACTAGCGGGAGAAAGGATACGCAGTATTTT	CASSPRTSGRKDTQYF
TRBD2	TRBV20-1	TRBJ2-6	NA	TGCAGTGCCACCGGACTAGCGTCCTCTGGGGCCAACGTCCTGACTTTC	CSATGLASSGANVLTF
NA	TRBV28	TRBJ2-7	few	TGTGCCAGCAGTCCATCACTGGGCGAGTCCTACGAGCAGTACTTC	CASSPSLGESYEQYF
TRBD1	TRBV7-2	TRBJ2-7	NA	TGTGCCAGCAACGGACAGGGGGCGGGTAATGAGCAGTACTTC	CASNGQGAGNEQYF
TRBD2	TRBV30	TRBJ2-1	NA	TGTGCCTGGAGTGTACGCGTAGTTAGCGGGAGGGCCAATGAGCAGTTCTTC	CAWSVRVVSGRANEQFF
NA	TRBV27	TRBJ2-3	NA	TGTGCCAGCAGTGCCCCTACCATCACAGATACGCAGTATTTT	CASSAPTITDTQYF
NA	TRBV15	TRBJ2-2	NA	TGTGCCACCAGCAGGGGGGGCACCGGGGAGCTGTTTTTT	CATSRGGTGELFF
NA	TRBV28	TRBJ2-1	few	TGTGCCAGCAATCCTCGCGGGTTTTCCTCCTACAATGAGCAGTTCTTC	CASNPRGFSSYNEQFF
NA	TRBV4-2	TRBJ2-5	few	TGTGCCAGCAGCCAAGATCTCAGAGCCGAAGAGACCCAGTACTTC	CASSQDLRAEETQYF
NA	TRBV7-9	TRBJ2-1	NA	TGTGCCAGCAGCTTAGTCACGGGGGTGGCGAATGAGCAGTTCTTC	CASSLVTGVANEQFF
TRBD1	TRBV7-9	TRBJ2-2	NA	TGTGCCACCCCCAGGAGACAGGGATTGAACACCGGGGAGCTGTTTTTT	CATPRRQGLNTGELFF
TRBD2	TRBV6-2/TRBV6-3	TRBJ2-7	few	TGTGCCAGTGACGAGCGGGGCTCCGAGCAGTACTTC	CASDERGSEQYF
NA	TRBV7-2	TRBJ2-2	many	TGTGCCAGCAGGTTATCTACTAGCGGGGAGCTGTTTTTT	CASRLSTSGELFF
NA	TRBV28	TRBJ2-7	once	TGTGCCAGCACAGACGGGGGCTCCTACGAGCAGTACTTC	CASTDGGSYEQYF
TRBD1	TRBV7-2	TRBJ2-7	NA	TGTGCCAGCAGCCAACAGGGGAGCTCCTACGAGCAGTACTTC	CASSQQGSSYEQYF
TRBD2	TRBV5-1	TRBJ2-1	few	TGCGCCAGCAGCTCCGGACTAGCGGGGGGAACCACCCGGAATGAGCAGTTCTTC	CASSSGLAGGTTRNEQFF
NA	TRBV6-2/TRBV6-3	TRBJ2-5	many	TGTGCCACCCACCCTCATCTGCTAGCTGGTGAGACCCAGTACTTC	CATHPHLLAGETQYF